A single sample is the source of the 3 T cell receptor beta chains below, sequenced in a study of early T cells in non-severe SARS-CoV-2 infection. TCRdb called the 5' RACE reads again in MiXCR, with one record for every CDR3 protein. The profile shows just under 90,000 distinct CDR3 sequences, about an eighth of them singletons. The sample comprised whole blood. The receptors stem from an adult who was a healthcare worker with PCR-confirmed SARS-CoV-2 infection or an uninfected control (not recorded which).

This chain links TRBV6-5 with TRBJ1-5; no reliable D call. The V gene lost 2 bases and the J gene lost 1 base, with 6 bases spanning the gap. The germline V gene has CDR1 MNHEY and CDR2 SVGAGI. This CDR3 spans 14 amino acids. CDR3 sequence: CASSYTGSNQPQHF. CDR3 nucleotides: TGTGCCAGCAGTTACACCGGGAGCAATCAGCCCCAGCATTTT.

In DNA, the CDR3 is TGTGCCTGGAGTAAGACAGGGGTAGGCTACACCTTC. This translates into CAWSKTGVGYTF. V and J are TRBV30 and TRBJ1-2, with TRBD1 matching 8 bases. Germline V gene lookup returns CDR1 GTSNPN and CDR2 SVGIG (reference sequence). Germline trimming cut 2 bases from V and 8 bases from J; bases unmatched to any gene: 4. CDR3 length: 12 amino acids.

The chain uses TRBV5-1 and TRBJ2-1, with 11 bases matching TRBD2. CDR3 length: 15 residues. Germline CDR1 reads SGHRS; CDR2 reads YFSETQ. V trimming: 4 bases; J trimming: 4 bases; junction bases outside the gene matches: 4. The CDR3 spells CASSPGTSGYNEQFF. In DNA form, the CDR3 reads TGCGCCAGCAGCCCCGGGACTAGCGGATACAATGAGCAGTTCTTC.